The clone carrying this T cell receptor (beta chain) showed up just a few times. The antigen is not known. This sample is part of a study of T cell repertoires in cytomegalovirus infection. The wider study: Recently identified HLA-C-restricted CMV epitopes and well-studied HLA-B-restricted CMV epitopes were used by the study.

Between the trimmed V and J ends, which lost 5 bases and 4 bases, there was a span of 8 bases. The CDR3 sequence is 12 residues long. Germline V CDR1 and CDR2: SGHVS, FQNEAQ. TCRdb re-called the reads through MiXCR, storing one row per CDR3 protein. The profile shows 800,000 to 950,000 distinct CDR3 sequences, less than 35% of them singletons. The TCR comes from a human donor in good health (CMV status not recorded). Some clones in this sample may be carry-over from other donors' samples. V and J are TRBV7-8 and TRBJ1-2; D is possibly TRBD1 (5 bases). Specimen: cultured CD8+ T cells from PBMCs, collected from culture after CMV antigen stimulation. The chain's CDR3 is CASSMDTYGYTF. CDR3 DNA: TGTGCCAGCAGCATGGACACCTATGGCTACACCTTC.